This is a list of T cell receptor beta chains from one sample in a study of blood T cells in healthy people across ages. One entry per CDR3 protein, called by TCRdb with MiXCR from the 5' RACE reads. The sample holds about 1.4 million distinct CDR3 sequences, 55% to 75% seen once. The specimen sequenced was blood. These receptors were collected from a man between 18 and 29 years old in good health. CDR3s include the opening cysteine and the closing phenylalanine or tryptophan. The D gene is left open where the match is weak. Clone size is given for some rows only: seen once, a few or many times, or a class if the clone is expanded.

DNA,CDR3,V,D,J,size
TGTGCCAGCAGCTTAGAAAGAGGGCTAGCGGGAACAATCAGCTCCTACAATGAGCAGTTCTTC,CASSLERGLAGTISSYNEQFF,TRBV11-1,TRBD2,TRBJ2-1,-
TGCAGTGCGGGGGACAGTGCCACCCTCTACAATGAGCAGTTCTTC,CSAGDSATLYNEQFF,TRBV20-1,TRBD1,TRBJ2-1,-
TGCAGTGCTAGAGATTCGGGCAGGGGAAGCACAGATACGCAGTATTTT,CSARDSGRGSTDTQYF,TRBV20-1,-,TRBJ2-3,-
TGCAGTGCTAGGGGTAGCGGGGTCGGTGAGACCCAGTACTTC,CSARGSGVGETQYF,TRBV20-1,TRBD2,TRBJ2-5,few
TGCGCCAGCAGCTTGATCCCGAGTCCACGGCAGTCCCGCGATACGCAGTATTTT,CASSLIPSPRQSRDTQYF,TRBV5-1,-,TRBJ2-3,-
TGTGCCATCCAGAGTGGCTACGAGCAGTACTTC,CAIQSGYEQYF,TRBV28,-,TRBJ2-7,few
TGTGCCAGCAGCTTCTCAGGGGCTTCAGGCTACACCTTC,CASSFSGASGYTF,TRBV11-2,-,TRBJ1-2,-
TGTGCCAGCACGCCTTCGACAGAGTACAATGAGCAGTTCTTC,CASTPSTEYNEQFF,TRBV28,-,TRBJ2-1,few
TGTGCCAGCAGTGAATTACAGGGGAGTCTTAGTACCACTGAAGCTTTCTTT,CASSELQGSLSTTEAFF,TRBV2,TRBD1,TRBJ1-1,-
TGTGCCAGTGGACTGTTCAACACTGAAGCTTTCTTT,CASGLFNTEAFF,TRBV19,-,TRBJ1-1,-
TGTGCCAGCAGCGACGGGGACTTCTCCTACGAGCAGTACTTC,CASSDGDFSYEQYF,TRBV7-2,-,TRBJ2-7,few
TGCGCCAGCAGCTTAAGGGACAAAAGGGACGAGCAGTACTTC,CASSLRDKRDEQYF,TRBV5-1,-,TRBJ2-7,-
TGTGCCAGCAGCCGGGGACAACCTGGGGATGAGCAGTTCTTC,CASSRGQPGDEQFF,TRBV3-1,-,TRBJ2-1,once
TGCAGCCCCCCTGGGCGGGGACAGGTAAAAAATGAGCAGTACTTC,CSPPGRGQVKNEQYF,TRBV29-1,TRBD1,TRBJ2-7,-